This TCR beta chain was sequenced for a study of graft-versus-host responses after intestinal transplantation. Clones were sequenced by immunoSEQ multiplex PCR, and TCRdb holds only the in-frame ones, with some missing. The table lists tens of thousands of clones, more than 90% of them singletons. CDR1 is SGDLS and CDR2 is YYNGEE in the germline V gene. Between the trimmed V and J ends, which lost 0 bases and 10 bases, there was a span of 8 bases. The CDR3 sequence is 12 residues long. This clone was picked up one time. Its cognate antigen is unknown. V usage is TRBV9 and J usage is TRBJ2-1; TRBD2 is a possible D gene (5 bases). This specimen consisted of unstimulated CD8+ T cells sorted from spleen or lymph node cells, obtained before transplant. This sequence originates from a human donor who was the organ donor for an intestinal transplant. The CDR3 DNA is TGTGCCAGCAGCGTAGAGGCTAGCGAGCAGTTCTTC. It is translated as CASSVEASEQFF. The variable domain in full, completed from reference TRBV9 and TRBJ2-1, reads DSGVTQTPKHLITATGQRVTLRCSPRSGDLSVYWYQQSLDQGLQFLIQYYNGEERAKGNILERFSAQQFPDLHSELNLSSLELGDSALYFCASSVEASEQFFGPGTRLTVL.